Here is one T cell receptor (beta chain) with its context. Its specificity is not known. The data were obtained in a study of T cells in Graves' hyperthyroidism and ophthalmopathy. Study-level results: Blood held most thyroid clonotypes expanded above 0.001 frequency.

Germline trimming cut 3 bases from V and 7 bases from J; bases unmatched to any gene: 12. This CDR3 has 15 residues. Ophthalmopathy patients had moderate-to-severe active disease, CAS ≥3, NOSPECS ≥4, and disease duration under 3 months. Clinical symptoms, serum thyroxine and TRAb, thyroid ultrasound and orbital computed tomography together formed the diagnostic basis. Using RNA transcripts as the source, TCR beta CDR3 regions were amplified. First-round RT-PCR with HTBI primers amplified the TCR CDR3 region. TCRdb passed the multiplex PCR reads through MiXCR, listing each CDR3 protein once. In the table there are around 540,000 distinct CDR3 sequences, about 16% of which are singletons.

This clonotype was obtained from a woman between 25 and 40 years old with Graves' ophthalmopathy. Material: blood. The rearrangement uses TRBV12-3 or TRBV12-4 and TRBJ2-7; TRBD1 aligns across 7 bases. CDR3 sequence reads: CASSLVQGWGGEQYF. The CDR3 DNA follows: TGTGCCAGCAGTTTGGTACAGGGGTGGGGTGGGGAGCAGTACTTC.